This entry lists 19 T cell receptor beta chains sequenced from one sample in a study of blood T cell repertoires in COVID-19. Assay used: immunoSEQ multiplex PCR; TCRdb lists only in-frame clones, some missing. The top ten hold over 15% of the sample, which has just over 95,000 clones, just under 90% seen once. The sequenced sample consisted of peripheral blood. The receptors here all came from a human donor in a cohort sampled during active COVID-19.

The rearrangement uses TRBV4-1 and TRBJ2-5; 8 positions agree with TRBD2. Germline trimming cut 1 base from V and 2 bases from J; bases unmatched to any gene: 6. The CDR3 has 16 amino acids. Germline V CDR1 and CDR2: MGHRA, YSYEKL. DNA of the CDR3: TGCGCCAGCAGCCAAGCAGGAGCGGGGGTACAAGAGACCCAGTACTTC. Encoded protein: CASSQAGAGVQETQYF.

V and J are TRBV5-1 and TRBJ2-1, with TRBD2 matching over 9 bases. Germline loops: CDR1 SGHRS, CDR2 YFSETQ. The CDR3 is 16 residues long. Trimming removed 0 bases from V and 5 bases from J; junction bases left unmatched: 6. As DNA, the CDR3 is TGCGCCAGCAGCTTGGCTAGCGGGATTCTCCACAATGAGCAGTTCTTC. This gives the protein CASSLASGILHNEQFF.

The chain employs TRBV18 and TRBJ2-7, with D possibly TRBD1 on 6 matching bases. CDR3 length equals 14 residues. Per the germline V gene, CDR1 is KGHSH and CDR2 is LQKENI. V shed 3 bases and J shed 3 bases, with 12 bases lying between them. In DNA form, the CDR3 reads TGTGCCAGCTCACCGTCCGGGACACTCTACGAGCAGTACTTC. It specifies CASSPSGTLYEQYF.

The chain combines TRBV7-8 with TRBJ1-2; 8 bases align to TRBD1. Trimming took 2 bases from V and 4 from J; bases not matched to a gene: 3. Germline CDR1 SGHVS, CDR2 FQNEAQ. The CDR3 extends over 14 amino acids. The CDR3 nucleotides read TGTGCCAGCAGCTTACAGGGGGCTATCTATGGCTACACCTTC. Its translation is CASSLQGAIYGYTF.

The V gene is TRBV18, the J gene TRBJ1-6; D unclear. This CDR3 is 14 amino acids long. Germline CDR1 and CDR2: KGHSH and LQKENI. Trimming took off 5 bases at V and 0 bases at J, with 5 bases between the two ends. CDR3 DNA sequence: TGTGCCAGCTCAGTAAACTCCTATAATTCACCCCTCCACTTT. This gives the protein CASSVNSYNSPLHF.

The rearrangement uses TRBV29-1 and TRBJ2-7; 8 nucleotides agree with TRBD2. The V gene's germline CDR1 is SQVTM and CDR2 ANQGSEA. The CDR3 extends over 15 amino acids. V trimming: 6 bases; J trimming: 2 bases; junction bases outside the gene matches: 12. The DNA of the CDR3 is TGCAGCGTCCTAGCGGGCGGGAGAAGCCCCTACGAGCAGTACTTC. Protein: CSVLAGGRSPYEQYF.

The chain carries TRBV9 and TRBJ1-3; 9 nucleotides align to TRBD1. Germline V gene sequence: CDR1 SGDLS, CDR2 YYNGEE. The V and J ends lost 0 bases and 0 bases, in that order; junction bases with no gene match: 7. The CDR3 runs to 18 residues. The CDR3 nucleotides are TGTGCCAGCAGCGTAGCTGGGACAGGGTTGATCTCTGGAAACACCATATATTTT. Translated: CASSVAGTGLISGNTIYF.

This chain links TRBV7-3 with TRBJ2-2; TRBD1 matches 8 bases. J gave up 3 bases and V 5 bases, and 5 bases lay outside the gene matches. The germline CDR1 and CDR2 sequences are SGHTA and FQGTGA. The CDR3 spans 15 residues. CDR3 coding DNA: TGTGCCAGCAGCCAGACAGGGGTGGACACCGGGGAGCTGTTTTTT. Translation gives CASSQTGVDTGELFF.

The chain combines TRBV6-5 with TRBJ2-1, with 11 bases matching TRBD1. The length of the CDR3 is 16 residues. J gave up 3 bases and V 4 bases, and 5 bases lay outside the gene matches. CDR1 and CDR2 from the germline V gene are MNHEY and SVGAGI. The CDR3 here is CASSSIGTGGYNEQFF. The CDR3 nucleotides are TGTGCCAGCAGTTCGATCGGGACAGGGGGCTACAATGAGCAGTTCTTC.

J is TRBJ1-5 and V is TRBV15; the D gene is possibly TRBD1 (5 bases). With 3 bases removed from V and 11 bases from J, the gap between germline ends came to 11 bases. This CDR3 has 12 residues. Germline V CDR1 and CDR2: LNHNV, YYDKDF (reference sequence). The CDR3 nucleotides are TGTGCCACCAGCAGTACAGGTTTGGCCCAGCATTTT. Protein: CATSSTGLAQHF.

V is TRBV12-5 and J is TRBJ2-1; weak D call: TRBD1 (6 bases). Germline CDR1 is LGHNT and CDR2 is FRNRAP. The CDR3 runs to 15 residues. The germline V and J ends were trimmed by 6 bases and 7 bases, with 19 bases remaining between them. CDR3 nucleotides: TGTGCTAGTGGCCGTTCAGGGGTAAACACGAATGAGCAGTTCTTC. It is translated as CASGRSGVNTNEQFF.

This chain joins TRBV11-2 and TRBJ2-3, with TRBD2 identical over 16 bases. The germline gives CDR1 SGHAT, CDR2 FQNNGV. V lost 5 bases, J lost 3 bases, and 11 bases stayed unmatched. The CDR3 totals 19 residues. CDR3 amino acids: CASSPGPGLAGGRTDTQYF. The CDR3 DNA reads as TGTGCCAGCAGCCCAGGCCCGGGACTAGCGGGAGGGCGAACAGATACGCAGTATTTT. Variable domain in full (rest from reference TRBV11-2 and TRBJ2-3): EAGVAQSPRYKIIEKRQSVAFWCNPISGHATLYWYQQILGQGPKLLIQFQNNGVVDDSQLPKDRFSAERLKGVDSTLKIQPAKLEDSAVYLCASSPGPGLAGGRTDTQYFGPGTRLTVL.

The chain employs TRBV5-8 and TRBJ2-1; 7 bases line up with TRBD2. The CDR3 is 17 amino acids. V lost 4 bases to trimming and J lost 2 bases; unmatched junction nucleotides: 12. Looked up from germline, CDR1 is SGHTS and CDR2 is YDEGEE. The CDR3 DNA follows: TGTGCCAGCAGCCGACGTTGGCGGGAGAGGACCTACAATGAGCAGTTCTTC. Translated: CASSRRWRERTYNEQFF.

This clone turned up a few times. The chain carries TRBV2 and TRBJ2-7, with a possible D match to TRBD1 (6 bases). The V gene lost 7 bases and the J gene lost 6 bases, with 10 bases spanning the gap. Germline-derived CDR1 and CDR2 are SNHLY and FYNNEI. The CDR3 is 11 amino acids. CDR3 sequence reads: CASTEDSEQYF. CDR3 in DNA: TGTGCCAGCACGGAGGACAGCGAGCAGTACTTC.

This clone has a single count. V usage is TRBV5-8 and J usage is TRBJ1-2; D is possibly TRBD1 (6 bases). Germline loops: CDR1 SGHTS, CDR2 YDEGEE. The CDR3 runs 14 residues. Trimming pared 2 bases from V and 3 bases from J, leaving 11 bases between. The CDR3 is CASSFGGADYGYTF. CDR3 nucleotides: TGTGCCAGCAGCTTTGGGGGGGCTGACTATGGCTACACCTTC.

The chain couples TRBV3-1 (or the pseudogene TRBV3-2) to TRBJ2-2; maybe TRBD1 (5 bases). V was shortened by 2 bases and J by 5 bases, with 12 bases between the two germline ends. This CDR3 has 15 residues. Germline V CDR1 and CDR2: LGHDT, YNNKEL (reference sequence). The CDR3 bases are TGTGCCAGCAGCCAATTCTTGGGGCGAACCGGGGAGCTGTTTTTT. Translating it yields CASSQFLGRTGELFF.

The chain employs TRBV7-8 and TRBJ1-2; D gene unclear. The CDR3 totals 14 residues. Germline assignment: CDR1 SGHVS and CDR2 FQNEAQ. V lost 5 bases to trimming and J lost 4 bases, with 14 bases between them. CDR3 residues: CASSDTTSVYGYTF. CDR3 nucleotides: TGTGCCAGCAGCGATACCACAAGTGTCTATGGCTACACCTTC.

This chain joins TRBV27 and TRBJ2-7; a possible D gene is TRBD1 (5 bases). V lost 2 bases, J lost 2 bases, and 13 bases lay in between. Germline V gene sequence: CDR1 MNHEY, CDR2 SMNVEV (reference sequence). This CDR3 is built from 15 residues. The CDR3 reads CASSLLGQATYEQYF. Written as DNA, the CDR3 is TGTGCCAGCAGTTTACTCGGACAAGCTACCTACGAGCAGTACTTC.

The count of this clone is one. The chain combines TRBV7-8 with TRBJ1-4; D gene ambiguous. The CDR3 length is 18 residues. Germline CDR1 reads SGHVS; CDR2 reads FQNEAQ. The germline V and J ends were trimmed by 0 bases and 0 bases, with 14 bases remaining between them. CDR3 bases: TGTGCCAGCAGCTTAGCTGCACAGACACTCGCAACTAATGAAAAACTGTTTTTT. This encodes CASSLAAQTLATNEKLFF.